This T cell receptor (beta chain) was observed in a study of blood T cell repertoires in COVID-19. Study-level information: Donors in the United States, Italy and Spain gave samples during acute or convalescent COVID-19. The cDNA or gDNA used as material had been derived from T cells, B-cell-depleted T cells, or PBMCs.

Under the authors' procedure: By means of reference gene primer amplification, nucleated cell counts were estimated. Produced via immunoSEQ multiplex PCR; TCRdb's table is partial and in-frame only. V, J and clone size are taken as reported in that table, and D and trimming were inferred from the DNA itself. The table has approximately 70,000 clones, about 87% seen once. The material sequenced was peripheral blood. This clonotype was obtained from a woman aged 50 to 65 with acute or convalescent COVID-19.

The CDR3 loop is CASSQVEVAGAETQYF. Written as DNA, the CDR3 is TGTGCCAGCAGCCAAGTGGAAGTCGCAGGGGCGGAGACCCAGTACTTC. The chain is built from TRBV3-1 (or the pseudogene TRBV3-2) and TRBJ2-5, with TRBD1 as a possible D gene (6 bases). This CDR3 spans 16 amino acids. In germline, CDR1 is LGHDT, CDR2 YNNKEL (reference sequence). Trimming left V 1 base short and J 5 bases short, with 17 bases between.